This TCR beta chain was observed in a study of breast tumors, draining lymph nodes, adjacent tissues. Notes on the study in general: Tumor TCR diversity was below lymph nodes but above nontumor tissue. Compared with basal-like, luminal-like tumors shared significantly more repertoire with nontumor tissue.

V lost 4 bases to trimming and J lost 7 bases; unmatched junction nucleotides: 10. This CDR3 has 16 amino acids. Germline V CDR1 and CDR2: KGHDR, SFDVKD. TCRdb analysed the multiplex PCR reads with MiXCR anew, one entry per CDR3 protein. This sample carries 250,000 or so distinct CDR3 sequences, more than 30% of them seen once, and the ten largest clones take around 1.1%. The lymph nodes were axillary draining lymph nodes from breast cancer patients. In this sample, this clonotype turned up many times. What it binds is not known. The sample comprised axillary lymph node tissue. The rearrangement links TRBV24-1 to TRBJ2-5, with TRBD1 matching 11 bases. This TCR was sampled from a female donor with breast cancer. Some clones in this sample may be carry-over from other donors' samples. CDR3 residues: CATSDGWDRGRGTQYF. As DNA, the CDR3 is TGTGCCACCAGTGACGGGTGGGACAGGGGGAGAGGGACCCAGTACTTC.